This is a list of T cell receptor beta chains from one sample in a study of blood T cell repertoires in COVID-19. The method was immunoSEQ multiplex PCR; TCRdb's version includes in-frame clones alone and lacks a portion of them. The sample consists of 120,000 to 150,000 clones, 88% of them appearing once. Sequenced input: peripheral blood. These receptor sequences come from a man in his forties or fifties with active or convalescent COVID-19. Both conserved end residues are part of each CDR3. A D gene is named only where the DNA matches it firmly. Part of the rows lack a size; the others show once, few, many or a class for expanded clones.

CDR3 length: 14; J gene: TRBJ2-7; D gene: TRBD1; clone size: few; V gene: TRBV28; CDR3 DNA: TGTGCCAGCAGGACAGGGTCGAACTCCTACGAGCAGTACTTC; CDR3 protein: CASRTGSNSYEQYF
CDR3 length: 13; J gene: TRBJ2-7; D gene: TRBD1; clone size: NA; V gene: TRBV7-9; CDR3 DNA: TGTGCCAGCAGCAGGGACAGCTCCTACGAGCAGTACTTC; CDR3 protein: CASSRDSSYEQYF
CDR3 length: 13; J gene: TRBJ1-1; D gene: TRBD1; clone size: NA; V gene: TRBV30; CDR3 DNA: TGTGCCTGGAGTCTGGCAGGGGGTATTGAAGCTTTCTTT; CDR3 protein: CAWSLAGGIEAFF
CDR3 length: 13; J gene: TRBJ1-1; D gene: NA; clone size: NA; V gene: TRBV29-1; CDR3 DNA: TGCAGCGTTGCACAGGTCCTGAACACTGAAGCTTTCTTT; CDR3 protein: CSVAQVLNTEAFF
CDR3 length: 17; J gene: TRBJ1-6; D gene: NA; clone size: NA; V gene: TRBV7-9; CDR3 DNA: TGTGCCAGCAGCTCGAAACTGGACGGTTCCGGAGGTTCACCCCTCCACTTT; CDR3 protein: CASSSKLDGSGGSPLHF
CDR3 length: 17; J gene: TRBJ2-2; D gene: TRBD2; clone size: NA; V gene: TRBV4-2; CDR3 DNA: TGTGCCAGCAGCCAGGCAGGACTAGCCGAATACACCGGGGAGCTGTTTTTT; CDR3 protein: CASSQAGLAEYTGELFF
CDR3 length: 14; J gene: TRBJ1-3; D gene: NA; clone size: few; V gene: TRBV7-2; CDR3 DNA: TGTGCCAGCAGCTCAACAGCCTCTGGAAACACCATATATTTT; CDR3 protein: CASSSTASGNTIYF
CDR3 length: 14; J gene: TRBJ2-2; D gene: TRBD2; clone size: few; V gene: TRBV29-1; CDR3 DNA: TGCAGCGTGGGACTAGCGGCGAACACCGGGGAGCTGTTTTTT; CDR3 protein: CSVGLAANTGELFF
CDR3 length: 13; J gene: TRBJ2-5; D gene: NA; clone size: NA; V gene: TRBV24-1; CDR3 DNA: TGTGCCACCAGTGAGCCAGGGGAGGAGACCCAGTACTTC; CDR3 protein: CATSEPGEETQYF
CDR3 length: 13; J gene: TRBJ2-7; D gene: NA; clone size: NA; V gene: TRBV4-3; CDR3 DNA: TGCGCCAGCAGCCAAGATTATTACTACGAGCAGTACTTC; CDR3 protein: CASSQDYYYEQYF
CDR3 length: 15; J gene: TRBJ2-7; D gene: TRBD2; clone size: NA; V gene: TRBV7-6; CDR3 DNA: TGTGCCAGCAGCTTAGAGGCTAGCGGGAGGGTCGAGCAGTACTTC; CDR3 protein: CASSLEASGRVEQYF
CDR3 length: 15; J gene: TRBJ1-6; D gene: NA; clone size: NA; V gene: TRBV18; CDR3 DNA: TGTGCCAGCTCACCGGGAGCGGGGGCGCGATCACCCCTCCACTTT; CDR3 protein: CASSPGAGARSPLHF
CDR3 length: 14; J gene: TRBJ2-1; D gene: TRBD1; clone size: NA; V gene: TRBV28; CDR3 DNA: TGTGCCAGCAGACAACACAGGGGGGACAATGAGCAGTTCTTC; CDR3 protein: CASRQHRGDNEQFF
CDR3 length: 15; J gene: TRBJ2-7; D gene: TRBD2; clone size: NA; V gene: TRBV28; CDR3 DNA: TGTGCCAGCAGTTTATATACTAGCGGGAGCCACGAGCAGTACTTC; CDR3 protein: CASSLYTSGSHEQYF
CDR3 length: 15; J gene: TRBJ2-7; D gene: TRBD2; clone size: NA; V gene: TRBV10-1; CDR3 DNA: TGCGCCAGCAGCTCTGGACTAGCGGCCGCCTACGAGCAGTACTTC; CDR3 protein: CASSSGLAAAYEQYF
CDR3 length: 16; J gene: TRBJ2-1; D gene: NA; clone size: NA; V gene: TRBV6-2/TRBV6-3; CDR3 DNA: TGTGCCAGCAGTTACCAAACTGGACAGCTAAACAATGAGCAGTTCTTC; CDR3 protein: CASSYQTGQLNNEQFF
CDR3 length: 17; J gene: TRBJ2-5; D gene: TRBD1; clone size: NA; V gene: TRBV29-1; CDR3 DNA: TGCAGCGTTGGATCCCGAGGACAGGGAAAAGGTCTTGAGACCCAGTACTTC; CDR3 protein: CSVGSRGQGKGLETQYF
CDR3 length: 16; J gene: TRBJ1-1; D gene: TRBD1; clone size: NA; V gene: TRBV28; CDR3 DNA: TGTGCCAGCAGCGCGGACAGGGGGGAGATAGGGACTGAAGCTTTCTTT; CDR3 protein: CASSADRGEIGTEAFF
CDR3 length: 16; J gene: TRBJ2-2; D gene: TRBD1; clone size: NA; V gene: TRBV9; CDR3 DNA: TGTGCCAGCAGCGGGACAGGGGGCCCGAACACCGGGGAGCTGTTTTTT; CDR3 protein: CASSGTGGPNTGELFF
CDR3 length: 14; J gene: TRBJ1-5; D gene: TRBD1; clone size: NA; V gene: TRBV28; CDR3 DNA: TGTGCCACCCGGGACAGGGGGCAGGGTCAGCCCCAGCATTTT; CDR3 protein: CATRDRGQGQPQHF
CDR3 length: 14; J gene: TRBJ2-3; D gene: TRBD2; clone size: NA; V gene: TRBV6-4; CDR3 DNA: TGTGCCAGCAGGCAATCTAGCGGGGCAGATACGCAGTATTTT; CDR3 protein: CASRQSSGADTQYF
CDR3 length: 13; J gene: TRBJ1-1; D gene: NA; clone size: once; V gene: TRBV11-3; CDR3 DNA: TGTGCCAGCAGCGTTCAGGGGAACACTGAAGCTTTCTTT; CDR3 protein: CASSVQGNTEAFF
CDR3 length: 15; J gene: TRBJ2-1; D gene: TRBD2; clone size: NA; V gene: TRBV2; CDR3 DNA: TGTGCCAGCAGGCTACTAGCGGGAGTGGGGAATGAGCAGTTCTTC; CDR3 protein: CASRLLAGVGNEQFF
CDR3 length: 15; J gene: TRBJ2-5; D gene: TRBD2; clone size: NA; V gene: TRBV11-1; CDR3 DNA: TGTGCCAGCAGCCCTGGACTAGCGACCAAGCAGACCCAGTACTTC; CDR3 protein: CASSPGLATKQTQYF
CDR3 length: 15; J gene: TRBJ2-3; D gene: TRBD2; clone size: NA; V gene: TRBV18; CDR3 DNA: TGTGCCAGCTCACCCCTAGCGGCTAGCACAGATACGCAGTATTTT; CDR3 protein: CASSPLAASTDTQYF
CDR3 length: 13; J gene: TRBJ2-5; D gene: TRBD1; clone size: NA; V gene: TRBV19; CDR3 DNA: TGTGCCAGTAGTATAGATCGGGACAGCTCCCAGTACTTC; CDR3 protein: CASSIDRDSSQYF
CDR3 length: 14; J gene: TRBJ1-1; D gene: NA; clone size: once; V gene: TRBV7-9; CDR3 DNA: TGTGCCAGCAGCTTAGTTGACATATGGACTGAAGCTTTCTTT; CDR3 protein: CASSLVDIWTEAFF
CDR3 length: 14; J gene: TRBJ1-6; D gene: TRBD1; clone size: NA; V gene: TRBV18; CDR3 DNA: TGTGCCAGCTCACAGACAGGGGGCGATTCACCCCTCCACTTT; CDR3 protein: CASSQTGGDSPLHF
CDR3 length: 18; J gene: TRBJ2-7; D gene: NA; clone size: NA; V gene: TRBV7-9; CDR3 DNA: TGTGCCAGCAGCCCCCTTAAGGGGGATAGCGGGCTAACCTACGAGCAGTACTTC; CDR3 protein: CASSPLKGDSGLTYEQYF
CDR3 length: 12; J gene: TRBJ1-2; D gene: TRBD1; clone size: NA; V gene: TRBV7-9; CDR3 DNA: TGTGCCAGCAGCACATGGGGGACAGCCTCCACCTTC; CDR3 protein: CASSTWGTASTF
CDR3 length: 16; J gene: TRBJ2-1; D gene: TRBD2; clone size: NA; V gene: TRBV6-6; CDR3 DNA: TGTGCCAGCATTCGAGGACTAGCGGGAGTTCCCAATGAGCAGTTCTTC; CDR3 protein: CASIRGLAGVPNEQFF
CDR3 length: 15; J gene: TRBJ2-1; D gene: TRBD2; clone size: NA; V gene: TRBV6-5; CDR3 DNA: TGTGCCAGCAGTTCCCCAGCGGGAGGAGAGCTTGAGCAGTTCTTC; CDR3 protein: CASSSPAGGELEQFF
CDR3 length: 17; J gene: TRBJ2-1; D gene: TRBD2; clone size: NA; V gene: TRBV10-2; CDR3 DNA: TGCGCCAGCAAGTCCGGGACTAGCGGACACTCCTACAATGAGCAGTTCTTC; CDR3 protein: CASKSGTSGHSYNEQFF
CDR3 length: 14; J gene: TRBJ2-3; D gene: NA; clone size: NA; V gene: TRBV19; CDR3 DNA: TGTGCCAGTACCACAGGGAGGGCGGCAGATACGCAGTATTTT; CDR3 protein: CASTTGRAADTQYF
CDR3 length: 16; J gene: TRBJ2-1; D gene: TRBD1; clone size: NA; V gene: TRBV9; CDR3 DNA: TGTGCCAGCAGCGATAGCACAGGGGCCGTCTACAATGAGCAGTTCTTC; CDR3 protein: CASSDSTGAVYNEQFF
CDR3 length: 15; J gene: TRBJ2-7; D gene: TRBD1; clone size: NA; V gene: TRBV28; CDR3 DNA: TGTGCCAGCAGTCATACTAGGACAGGGTCCTACGAGCAGTACTTC; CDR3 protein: CASSHTRTGSYEQYF
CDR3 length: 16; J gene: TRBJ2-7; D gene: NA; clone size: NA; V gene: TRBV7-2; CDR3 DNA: TGTGCCAGCAGCCTGACAGCCCAACGCGATTCCTACGAGCAGTACTTC; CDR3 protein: CASSLTAQRDSYEQYF
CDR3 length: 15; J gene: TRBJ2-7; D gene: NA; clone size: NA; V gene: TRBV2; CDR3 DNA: TGTGCCAGCAGTGAAGCTCTCTGGGGGCTTGACGAGCAGTACTTC; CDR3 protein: CASSEALWGLDEQYF
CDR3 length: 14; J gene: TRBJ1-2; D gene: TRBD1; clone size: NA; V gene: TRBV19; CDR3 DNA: TGTGCCAGTAGTAGCAGGGGGCGCCTTAATGGCTACACCTTC; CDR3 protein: CASSSRGRLNGYTF
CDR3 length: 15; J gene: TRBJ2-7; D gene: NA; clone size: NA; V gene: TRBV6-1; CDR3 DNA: TGTGCCAGCAGTGAGCCACGAGGTCCACCCTACGAGCAGTACTTC; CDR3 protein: CASSEPRGPPYEQYF
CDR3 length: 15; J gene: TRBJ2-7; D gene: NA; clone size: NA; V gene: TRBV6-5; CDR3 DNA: TGTGCCAGCAGTTACTCCACTCTTCCGGTCTACGAGCAGTACTTC; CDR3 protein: CASSYSTLPVYEQYF
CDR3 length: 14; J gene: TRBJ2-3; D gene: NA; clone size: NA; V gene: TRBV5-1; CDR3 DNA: TGCGCCAGCAGCTTGGGGGGAGACTCGGATACGCAGTATTTT; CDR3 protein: CASSLGGDSDTQYF
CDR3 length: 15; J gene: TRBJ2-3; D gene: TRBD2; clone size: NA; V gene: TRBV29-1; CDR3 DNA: TGCAGCGTTGATGGGCTAGCGGGAGTCACAGATACGCAGTATTTT; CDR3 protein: CSVDGLAGVTDTQYF
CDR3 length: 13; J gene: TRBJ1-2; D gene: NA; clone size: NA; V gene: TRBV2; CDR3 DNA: TGTGCCAGCAGGGAGGACAGCGTTTATGGCTACACCTTC; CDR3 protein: CASREDSVYGYTF
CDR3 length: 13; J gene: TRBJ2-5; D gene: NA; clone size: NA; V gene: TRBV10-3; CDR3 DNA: TGTGCCATCAACAGACCGGGGCAAGAGACCCAGTACTTC; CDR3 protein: CAINRPGQETQYF
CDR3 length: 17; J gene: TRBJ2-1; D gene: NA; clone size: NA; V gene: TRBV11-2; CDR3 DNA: TGTGCCAGCAGCTTAGATGCAGTAAGCGGGTTATACAATGAGCAGTTCTTC; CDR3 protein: CASSLDAVSGLYNEQFF
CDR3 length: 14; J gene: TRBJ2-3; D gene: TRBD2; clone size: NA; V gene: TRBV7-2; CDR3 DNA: TGTGCCAGCAGCAGGACTAGCGGTACAGATACGCAGTATTTT; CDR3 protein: CASSRTSGTDTQYF
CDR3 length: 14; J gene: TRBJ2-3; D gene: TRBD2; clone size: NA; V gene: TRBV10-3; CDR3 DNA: TGTGCCACCAACCAGCGGGGAAGCACAGATACGCAGTATTTT; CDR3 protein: CATNQRGSTDTQYF
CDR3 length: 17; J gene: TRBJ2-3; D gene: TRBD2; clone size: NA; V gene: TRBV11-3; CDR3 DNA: TGTGCCAGCAGCTTAGGAACTAGCGGGAGACCCACAGATACGCAGTATTTT; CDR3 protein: CASSLGTSGRPTDTQYF
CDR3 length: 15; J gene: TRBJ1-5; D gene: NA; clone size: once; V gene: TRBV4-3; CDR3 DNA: TGCGCCAGCAGCCAAGAGGTTCAGGCCGGTCAGCCCCAGCATTTT; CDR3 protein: CASSQEVQAGQPQHF
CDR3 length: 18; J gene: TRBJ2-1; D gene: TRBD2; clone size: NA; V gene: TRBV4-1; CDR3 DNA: TGCGCCAGCAGCTCCTATGTAACCGGGACTAGCGGTTACAATGAGCAGTTCTTC; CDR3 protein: CASSSYVTGTSGYNEQFF
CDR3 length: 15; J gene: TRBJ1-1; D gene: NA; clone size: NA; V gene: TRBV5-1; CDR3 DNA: TGCGCCAGCAGCCCACTAACCGGGATTAACACTGAAGCTTTCTTT; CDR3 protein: CASSPLTGINTEAFF
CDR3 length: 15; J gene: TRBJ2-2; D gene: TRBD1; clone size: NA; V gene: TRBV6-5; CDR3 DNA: TGTGCCAGCAGTCGTGGGACAGGGAACACCGGGGAGCTGTTTTTT; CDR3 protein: CASSRGTGNTGELFF